This note documents a single TCR beta chain sequence. Per the germline V gene, CDR1 is LNHDA and CDR2 is SQIVND (reference sequence). The CDR3 consists of 15 residues. The ends were cut back, 0 bases at V and 1 base at J, with 7 bases in the middle. The sample belongs to a study of OX40 agonist ivuxolimab in advanced cancers. The wider study: At 0.01 to 10 mg/kg, ivuxolimab was administered intravenously to patients every 2 weeks.

Generated by immunoSEQ multiplex PCR, the TCRdb table keeps only in-frame clones and is missing some. The sample carries approximately 56,000 clones, about 87% recorded once. Systemic immunosuppression or autoimmune disease history was grounds to exclude patients. The input for sequencing was CD4+ or CD8+ T cells sorted from blood, taken in a trial of the OX40 agonist ivuxolimab. The rearrangement joins TRBV19 to TRBJ1-5; D not resolved. The source of this sequence is an adult with an advanced solid tumor such as melanoma, head and neck, liver or kidney cancer. The CDR3 here is CASSIDLGSNQPQHF. CDR3 nucleotide sequence: TGTGCCAGTAGTATAGATCTGGGCAGCAATCAGCCCCAGCATTTT.